This record covers a single T cell receptor (beta chain). Its target is unknown. Before the COVID-19 pandemic, during about 2011-2019, CD4+ T cells were taken from unexposed donors. The cells were cultured for under twelve days before CD4+ T cells were isolated. Unexposed-donor CD4+ T cells were probed with SARS-CoV-2 S/N and four cold-coronavirus spikes, cells permitting. These data belong to a study of CD4 T cells in relation to SARS-CoV-2 and coronaviruses. Study observations and caveats: Pre-pandemic and post-infection samples never came from the same donor.

TCRdb keeps only in-frame clones here, not all; method: immunoSEQ multiplex PCR. The sample includes approximately 20,000 clones, around two thirds seen only once; the top ten take around 12%. The CDR3 covers 12 residues. Germline CDR1 MNHEY, CDR2 SVGEGT. Trimming stripped 6 bases from V and 2 bases from J, with 8 bases between. V usage is TRBV6-2 or TRBV6-3 and J usage is TRBJ2-7; D not certain. The sample consisted of CD4+ T cells from PBMCs, cultured in vitro. This TCR came from a human donor in good health. The CDR3, as DNA: TGTGCCAGCAGCCCCCGAGCCTACGAGCAGTACTTC. This translates into CASSPRAYEQYF.